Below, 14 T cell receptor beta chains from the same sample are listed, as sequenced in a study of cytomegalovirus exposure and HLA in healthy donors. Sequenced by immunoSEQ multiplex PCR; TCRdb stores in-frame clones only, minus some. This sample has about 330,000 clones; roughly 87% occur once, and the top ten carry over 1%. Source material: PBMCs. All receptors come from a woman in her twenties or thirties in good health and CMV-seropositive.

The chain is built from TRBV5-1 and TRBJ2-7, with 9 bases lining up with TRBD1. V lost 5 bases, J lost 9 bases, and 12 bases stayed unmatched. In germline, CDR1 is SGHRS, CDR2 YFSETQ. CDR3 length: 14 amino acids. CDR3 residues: CASRSGTGQIRQYF. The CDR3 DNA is TGCGCCAGCAGGTCCGGGACAGGGCAGATAAGGCAGTACTTC.

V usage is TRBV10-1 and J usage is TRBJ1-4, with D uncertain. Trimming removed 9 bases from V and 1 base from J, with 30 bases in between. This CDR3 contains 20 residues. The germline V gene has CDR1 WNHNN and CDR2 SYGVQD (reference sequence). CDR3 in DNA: TGCGCCAGAAGCCCAGAATGTGGCAAGGGAGGGCTGGGAACTAATGAAAAACTGTTTTTT. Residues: CARSPECGKGGLGTNEKLFF.

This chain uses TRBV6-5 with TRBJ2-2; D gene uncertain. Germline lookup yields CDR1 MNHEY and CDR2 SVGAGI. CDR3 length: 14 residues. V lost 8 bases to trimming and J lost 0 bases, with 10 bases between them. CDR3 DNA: TGTGCCAGCTGGACCCGTTCGAACACCGGGGAGCTGTTTTTT. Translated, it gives CASWTRSNTGELFF.

CDR3 region: CASSLRQGYGYTF. The CDR3 nucleotides are TGTGCCAGCAGTTTGAGGCAGGGGTATGGCTACACCTTC. The gene calls are TRBV27 and TRBJ1-2; perhaps TRBD1 as D (6 bases). V was pared by 3 bases and J by 5 bases, with 10 bases between. Germline V gene sequence: CDR1 MNHEY, CDR2 SMNVEV (reference sequence). CDR3 size: 13 residues.

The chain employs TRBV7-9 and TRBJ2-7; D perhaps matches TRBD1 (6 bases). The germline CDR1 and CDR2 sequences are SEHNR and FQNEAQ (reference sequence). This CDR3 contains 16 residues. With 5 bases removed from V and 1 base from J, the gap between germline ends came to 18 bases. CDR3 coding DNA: TGTGCCAGCAGCATAGGGTCAGGGGAGAGGTCCTACGAGCAGTACTTC. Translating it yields CASSIGSGERSYEQYF.

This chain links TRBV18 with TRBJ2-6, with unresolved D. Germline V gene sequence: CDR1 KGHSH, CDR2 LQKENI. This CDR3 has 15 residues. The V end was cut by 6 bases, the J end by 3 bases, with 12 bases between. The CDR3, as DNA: TGTGCCAGCTCCCCTAGGGTATATGGGGCCAACGTCCTGACTTTC. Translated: CASSPRVYGANVLTF.

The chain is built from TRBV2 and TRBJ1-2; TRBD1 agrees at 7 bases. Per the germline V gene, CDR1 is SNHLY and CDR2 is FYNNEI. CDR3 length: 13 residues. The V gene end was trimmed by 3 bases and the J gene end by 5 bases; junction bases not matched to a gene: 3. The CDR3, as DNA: TGTGCCAGCAGTGACAGGGGACAGTATGGCTACACCTTC. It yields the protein CASSDRGQYGYTF.

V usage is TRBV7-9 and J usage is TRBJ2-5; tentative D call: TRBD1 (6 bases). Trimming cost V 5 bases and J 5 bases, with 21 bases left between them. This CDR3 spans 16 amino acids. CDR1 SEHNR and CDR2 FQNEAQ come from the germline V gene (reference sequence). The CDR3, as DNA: TGTGCCAGCAGCCTAACGCTCGATAGGGGGTTGGAGACCCAGTACTTC. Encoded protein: CASSLTLDRGLETQYF.

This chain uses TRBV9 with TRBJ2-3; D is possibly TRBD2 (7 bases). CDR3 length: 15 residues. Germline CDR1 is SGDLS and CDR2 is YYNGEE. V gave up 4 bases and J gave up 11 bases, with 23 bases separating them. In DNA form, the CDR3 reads TGTGCCAGCAGCCCTGGGGGGGACATAAGGGAGAAGCAGTATTTT. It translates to CASSPGGDIREKQYF.

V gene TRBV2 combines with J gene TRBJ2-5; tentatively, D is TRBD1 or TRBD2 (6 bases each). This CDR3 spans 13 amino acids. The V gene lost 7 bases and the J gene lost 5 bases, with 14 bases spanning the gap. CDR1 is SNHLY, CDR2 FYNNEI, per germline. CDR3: CASNGGRSETQYF. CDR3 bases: TGTGCCAGCAATGGGGGGCGAAGCGAGACCCAGTACTTC.

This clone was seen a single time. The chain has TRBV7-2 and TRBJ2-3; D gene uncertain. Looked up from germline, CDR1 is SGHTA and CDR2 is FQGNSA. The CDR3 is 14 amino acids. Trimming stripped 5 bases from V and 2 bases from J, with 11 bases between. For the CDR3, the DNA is TGTGCCAGCAGCCTACGATCTTCCACAGATACGCAGTATTTT. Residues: CASSLRSSTDTQYF.

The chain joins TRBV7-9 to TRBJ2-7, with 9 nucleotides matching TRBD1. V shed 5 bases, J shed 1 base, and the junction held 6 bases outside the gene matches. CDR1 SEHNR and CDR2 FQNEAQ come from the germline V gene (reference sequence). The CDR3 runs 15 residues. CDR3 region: CASSAIGTGSYEQYF. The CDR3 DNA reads TGTGCCAGCAGCGCTATCGGGACAGGGTCCTACGAGCAGTACTTC. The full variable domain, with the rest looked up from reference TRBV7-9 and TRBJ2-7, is DTGVSQNPRHKITKRGQNVTFRCDPISEHNRLYWYRQTLGQGPEFLTYFQNEAQLEKSRLLSDRFSAERPKGSFSTLEIQRTEQGDSAMYLCASSAIGTGSYEQYFGPGTRLTVT.

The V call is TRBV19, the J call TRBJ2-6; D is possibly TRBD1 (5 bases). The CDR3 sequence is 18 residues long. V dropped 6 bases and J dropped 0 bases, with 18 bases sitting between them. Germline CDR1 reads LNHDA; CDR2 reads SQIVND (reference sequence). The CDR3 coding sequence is TGTGCCAGTAGCCAATTAGGGGCAGCACACTCTGGGGCCAACGTCCTGACTTTC. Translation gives CASSQLGAAHSGANVLTF.

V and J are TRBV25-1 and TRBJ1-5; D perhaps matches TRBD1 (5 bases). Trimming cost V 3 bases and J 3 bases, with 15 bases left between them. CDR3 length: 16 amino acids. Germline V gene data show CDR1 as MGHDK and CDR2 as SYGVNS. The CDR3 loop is CASSDLGQGDNQPQHF. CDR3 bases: TGTGCCAGCAGTGATTTGGGGCAGGGAGACAATCAGCCCCAGCATTTT. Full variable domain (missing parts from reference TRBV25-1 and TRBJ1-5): EADIYQTPRYLVIGTGKKITLECSQTMGHDKMYWYQQDPGMELHLIHYSYGVNSTEKGDLSSESTVSRIRTEHFPLTLESARPSHTSQYLCASSDLGQGDNQPQHFGDGTRLSIL.